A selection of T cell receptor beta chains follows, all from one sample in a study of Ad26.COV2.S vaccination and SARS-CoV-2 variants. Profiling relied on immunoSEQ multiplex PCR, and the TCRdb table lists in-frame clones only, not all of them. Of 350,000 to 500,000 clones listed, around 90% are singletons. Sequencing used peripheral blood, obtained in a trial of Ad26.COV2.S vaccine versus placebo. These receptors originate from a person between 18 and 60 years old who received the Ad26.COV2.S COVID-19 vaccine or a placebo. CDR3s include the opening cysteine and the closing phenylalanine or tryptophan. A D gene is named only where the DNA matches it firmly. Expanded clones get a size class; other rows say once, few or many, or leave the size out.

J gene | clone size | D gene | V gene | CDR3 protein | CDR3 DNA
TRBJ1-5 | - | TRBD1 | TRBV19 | CASSTLRQGLNQPQHF | TGTGCCAGTAGCACCCTCAGACAGGGGTTGAATCAGCCCCAGCATTTT
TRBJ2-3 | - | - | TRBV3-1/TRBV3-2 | CASSPGVTARGTQYF | TGTGCCAGCAGCCCGGGGGTAACGGCCCGAGGGACGCAGTATTTT
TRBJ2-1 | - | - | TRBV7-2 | CASSLRGRAFF | TGTGCCAGCAGCTTACGGGGGCGCGCGTTCTTC
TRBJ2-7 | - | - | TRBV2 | CASGGFSYEQYF | TGTGCCAGCGGAGGTTTCTCCTACGAGCAGTACTTC
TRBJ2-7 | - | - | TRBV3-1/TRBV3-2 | CASNSKQPSYEQYF | TGTGCCAGCAACAGTAAACAGCCAAGCTACGAGCAGTACTTC
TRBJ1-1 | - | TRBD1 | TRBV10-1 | CATWKQGSGTEAFF | TGCGCCACCTGGAAACAGGGGAGCGGCACTGAAGCTTTCTTT
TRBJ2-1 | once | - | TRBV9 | CASSAELTDNEQFF | TGTGCCAGCAGCGCGGAATTAACGGACAATGAGCAGTTCTTC
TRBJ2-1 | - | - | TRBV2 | CASSEQAGNYNEQFF | TGTGCCAGCAGTGAACAGGCAGGAAATTACAATGAGCAGTTCTTC
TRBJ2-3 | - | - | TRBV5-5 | CASSLSPEADTQYF | TGTGCCAGCAGCTTGAGTCCGGAGGCAGATACGCAGTATTTT
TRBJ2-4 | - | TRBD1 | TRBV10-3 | CASGPGQGAPLAKNIQYF | TGTGCCAGCGGTCCGGGACAGGGGGCACCTCTAGCCAAAAACATTCAGTACTTC
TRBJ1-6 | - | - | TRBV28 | CASSPRGVSPLHF | TGTGCCAGCAGTCCCCGGGGCGTTTCACCCCTCCACTTT
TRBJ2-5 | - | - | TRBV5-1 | CASSLAVTSQETQYF | TGCGCCAGCAGCTTGGCCGTGACTAGCCAAGAGACCCAGTACTTC
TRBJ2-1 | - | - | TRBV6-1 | CASSEALRRSYNEQFF | TGTGCCAGCAGTGAAGCGTTAAGGAGGTCCTACAATGAGCAGTTCTTC
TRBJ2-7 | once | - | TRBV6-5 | CASSHDGVGPYEQYF | TGTGCCAGCAGCCATGACGGAGTGGGCCCCTACGAGCAGTACTTC
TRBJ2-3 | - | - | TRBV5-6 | CASSFSGAGDTQYF | TGTGCCAGCAGCTTCTCGGGGGCCGGGGATACGCAGTATTTT